The clone carrying this T cell receptor beta chain occurred a few times. Antigen specificity is unknown. The V and J ends lost 2 bases and 3 bases respectively, with 17 bases between them. CDR3 size: 17 residues. The germline V gene encodes CDR1 MGHDK and CDR2 SYGVNS. The sample is drawn from a study of human T cells and chemical hapten exposure. Study-wide findings and caveats: Sensitizing to DPC left TCRs with a frequency above 1 in 1000 unaltered.

Documented time point: patch test 2, 6 weeks after DPC sensitization. The treatment: therapeutic diphenylcyclopropenone sensitization with weekly scalp DPC. Library preparation tagged each individual cDNA molecule with a unique molecular identifier. TCRdb re-called the RACE reads through MiXCR, storing one row per CDR3 protein. In the table there are a few hundred thousand distinct CDR3 sequences, about 6.9% of which are singletons. The sequence came from a woman between 18 and 29 years old with alopecia areata. Some clones in this sample may be carry-over from other donors' samples. The chain recombines TRBV25-1 with TRBJ1-3, with D perhaps TRBD1 (6 bases). The specimen was whole blood, collected in connection with sensitization to the hapten diphenylcyclopropenone (DPC). This CDR3 reads CASSERGDMTSGNTIYF. CDR3 DNA sequence: TGTGCCAGCAGTGAAAGGGGGGACATGACGAGTGGAAACACCATATATTTT.